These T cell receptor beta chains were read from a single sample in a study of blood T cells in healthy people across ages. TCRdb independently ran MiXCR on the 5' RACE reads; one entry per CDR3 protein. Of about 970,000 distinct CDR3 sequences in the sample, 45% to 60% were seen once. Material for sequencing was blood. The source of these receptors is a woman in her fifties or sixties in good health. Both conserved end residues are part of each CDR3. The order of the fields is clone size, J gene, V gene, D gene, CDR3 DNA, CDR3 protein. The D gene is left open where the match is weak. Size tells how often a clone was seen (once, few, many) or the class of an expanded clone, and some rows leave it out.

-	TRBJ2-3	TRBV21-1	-	TGTGCCAGCAGCAAAGATCGCGTCGGGCAGGGGGGTTACACAGATACGCAGTATTTT	CASSKDRVGQGGYTDTQYF
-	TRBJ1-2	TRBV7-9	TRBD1	TGTGCCAGCAGCGGGACAGGGGGCCTAAGTGGCTACACCTTC	CASSGTGGLSGYTF
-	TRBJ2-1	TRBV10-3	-	TGTGCCATCAGCGGGGGACACTCCTACAATGAGCAGTTCTTC	CAISGGHSYNEQFF
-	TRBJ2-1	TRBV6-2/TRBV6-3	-	TGTGCCAGCAGTTACTCGGCGGGCCTCTCCTACAATGAGCGGTTCTTC	CASSYSAGLSYNERFF
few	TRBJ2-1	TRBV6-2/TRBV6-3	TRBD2	TGTGCCAGCAGTACCCTAGCGGGAAAAGTCTACAATGAGCAGTTCTTC	CASSTLAGKVYNEQFF
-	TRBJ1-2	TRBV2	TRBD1	TGTGCCAGCAGTGGGAACAGGGGCAACTATGGCTACACCTTC	CASSGNRGNYGYTF
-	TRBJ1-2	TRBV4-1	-	TGCGCCAGCAGCCAAGCACGAGACAGCCCTGGGACTAACTATGGCTACACCTTC	CASSQARDSPGTNYGYTF
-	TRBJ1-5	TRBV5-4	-	TGTGCCAGCAGCTTGAGGGGGGCAAATCAGCCCCAGCATTTT	CASSLRGANQPQHF
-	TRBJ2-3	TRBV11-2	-	TGTGCCAGCACCGATTTCGGACAGACACCAGATACGCAGTATTTT	CASTDFGQTPDTQYF
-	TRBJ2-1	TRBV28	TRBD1	TGTGCCAGCAGACCAACAGGGGAAGATGAGCAGTTCTTC	CASRPTGEDEQFF
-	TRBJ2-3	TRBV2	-	TGTGCCAGCAGCGAAACCCCCGGGGGAGAGTATTTT	CASSETPGGEYF
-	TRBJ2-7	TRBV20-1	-	TGCAGTGCTAGAGTTGGGGGAGTAGGCTACGAGCAGTACTTC	CSARVGGVGYEQYF
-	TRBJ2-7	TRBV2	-	TGTGCCAGCAGTGAGTTCCAGGGAATGGGCTACGAGCAGTACTTC	CASSEFQGMGYEQYF
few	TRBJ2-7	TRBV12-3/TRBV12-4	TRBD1	TGTGCCAGCAGTTCGCCTTCGACAGGGTCTTACGAGCAGTACTTC	CASSSPSTGSYEQYF
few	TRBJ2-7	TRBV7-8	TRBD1	TGTGCCAGCAGCGCCGACAGGGCGAGGTTCGAGCAGTACTTC	CASSADRARFEQYF
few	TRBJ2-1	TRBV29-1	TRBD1	TGCAGCGTTGGACAGGGAGCCTACAATGAGCAGTTCTTC	CSVGQGAYNEQFF
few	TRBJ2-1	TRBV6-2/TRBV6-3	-	TGTGCCAGCAGTTCAAGACTGCTATTGGCCTACAATGAGCAGTTCTTC	CASSSRLLLAYNEQFF
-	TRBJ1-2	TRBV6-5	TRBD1	TGTGCCAGCACCGACGGACAGGGCCAGTCCCCCCGTGGCTACACCTTC	CASTDGQGQSPRGYTF
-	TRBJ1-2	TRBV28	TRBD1	TGTGCCAGCAGTTTCAACCAGGGACAGTCCTATGGCTACACCTTC	CASSFNQGQSYGYTF
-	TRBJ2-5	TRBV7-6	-	TGTGCCAGCAGCGGGACCGGGGCGCAAGAGACCCAGTACTTC	CASSGTGAQETQYF
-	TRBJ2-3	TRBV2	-	TGTGCCAGCAGATTTCCGCCGGGACGAGCAGAAACAGATACGCAGTATTTT	CASRFPPGRAETDTQYF
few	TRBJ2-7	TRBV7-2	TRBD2	TGTGCCAGCAGCCCACAAGCGGGAGGGTCCTACGAGCAGTACTTC	CASSPQAGGSYEQYF
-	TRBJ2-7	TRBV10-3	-	TGTGCCATCAGTGAGTCGATACAGACTCAGAACGAGCAGTACTTC	CAISESIQTQNEQYF
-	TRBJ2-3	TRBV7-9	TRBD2	TGTGCCAGCGCGACTAGCGGGGTACTTGCAGATACGCAGTATTTT	CASATSGVLADTQYF
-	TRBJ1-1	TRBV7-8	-	TGTGCCAGCAGCTCACGACAGGCTCAAGAAGCTTTCTTT	CASSSRQAQEAFF
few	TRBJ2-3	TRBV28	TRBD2	TGTGCCAGCAGCGACCGGGCGGGAGACGTGTATACGCAGTATTTT	CASSDRAGDVYTQYF
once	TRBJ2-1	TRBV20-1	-	TGCAGTGCTAGGAACCCACTGGAGAGCTCCTACAATGAGCAGTTCTTC	CSARNPLESSYNEQFF
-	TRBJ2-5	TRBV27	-	TGTGCCAGCAGCCCGACTGGGACTCGGGTGTGGGAGACCCAGTACTTC	CASSPTGTRVWETQYF
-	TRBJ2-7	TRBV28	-	TGTGCCAGCAGTTTGCCAAGGGAGTGGCAGTACTTC	CASSLPREWQYF
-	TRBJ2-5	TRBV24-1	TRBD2	TGTGCCACCAGTGTTACCGGGGGGAGAGAGACCCAGTACTTC	CATSVTGGRETQYF
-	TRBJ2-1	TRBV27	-	TGTGCCAGCAGTTCGTCAGGGTATGAGCAGTTCTTC	CASSSSGYEQFF
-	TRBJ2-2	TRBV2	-	TGTGCCAGCAGGGGGACCTGGGACACCGGGGAGCTGTTTTTT	CASRGTWDTGELFF
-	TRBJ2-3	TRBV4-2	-	TGTGCCAGCAGCCAAGACGGCGGGAACCGAAGAGCCGGTACGCAGTATTTT	CASSQDGGNRRAGTQYF
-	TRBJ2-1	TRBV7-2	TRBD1	TGTGCCAGCAGCTCTTCCTCGGGCGTCAGGGGGTTCAATGAGCAGTTCTTC	CASSSSSGVRGFNEQFF
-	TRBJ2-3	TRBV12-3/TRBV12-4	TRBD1	TGTGCCAGCAGTCCCAGGGTGTTGGGACAGGGGTGGACAGATACGCAGTATTTT	CASSPRVLGQGWTDTQYF
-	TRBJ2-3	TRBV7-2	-	TGTGCCAGCAGCTTACTCCTAGCGATTAGCACAGATACGCAGTATTTT	CASSLLLAISTDTQYF
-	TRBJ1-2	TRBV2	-	TGTGCCAGCGGGTTAGTCAGCCACACCTTC	CASGLVSHTF
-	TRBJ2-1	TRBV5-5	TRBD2	TGTGCCAGCAGCCCCGTGGGACTAGCGGGAGGAAATCAAAATGAGCAGTTCTTC	CASSPVGLAGGNQNEQFF
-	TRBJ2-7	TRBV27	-	TGTGCCAGCAGGGGTCGGGAGTACGAGCAGTACTTC	CASRGREYEQYF
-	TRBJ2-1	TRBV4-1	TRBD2	TGCGCCAGCAGCCAAGAGTTAGCGGGGTACAATGAGCAGTTCTTC	CASSQELAGYNEQFF
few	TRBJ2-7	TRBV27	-	TGTGCCAGCAGGTCATCGAGCTCCTACGAGCAGTACTTC	CASRSSSSYEQYF
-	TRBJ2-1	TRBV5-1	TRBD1	TGCGCCAGCAGCCCCCGGACAGGGCACAGCTCCTACAATGAGCAGTTCTTC	CASSPRTGHSSYNEQFF
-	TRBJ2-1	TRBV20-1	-	TGCAGTGCTCCCGAGTCACTAGGAGGAGAGCAGTTCTTC	CSAPESLGGEQFF
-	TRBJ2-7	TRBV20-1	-	TGCAGTGCTAGAGTCCCGGGCCTCTACGAGCAGTACTTC	CSARVPGLYEQYF
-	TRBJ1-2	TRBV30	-	TGTGCCTGGAGGGAACAGGGCTCTGGGGGCTACACCTTC	CAWREQGSGGYTF
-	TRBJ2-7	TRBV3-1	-	TGTGCCAGCGGGGTCAAGGGGGGCTCCTACGAGCAGTACTTC	CASGVKGGSYEQYF
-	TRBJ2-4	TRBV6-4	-	TGTGCCAGCAGTGACTCAATGGACGGGCAGTACTTC	CASSDSMDGQYF
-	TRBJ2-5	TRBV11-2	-	TGTGCCAGCAGCCGTCGACAACTCCTCCTCTCTAGCGAAGAGACCCAGTACTTC	CASSRRQLLLSSEETQYF
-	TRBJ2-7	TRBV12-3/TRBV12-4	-	TGTGCCAGCAGTTTCGCGGACGCTGTGGACCACGGCGAGCAGTACTTC	CASSFADAVDHGEQYF
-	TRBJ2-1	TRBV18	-	TGTGCCAGCTCACCAAGGGGGGCGGAAAACTCCTACAATGAGCAGTTCTTC	CASSPRGAENSYNEQFF
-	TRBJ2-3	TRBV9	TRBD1	TGTGCCAGCAGCGCGAGGACAGGCGCATATACGCAGTATTTT	CASSARTGAYTQYF
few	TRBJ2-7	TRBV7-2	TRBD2	TGTGCCAGCAGCCGTAACCCCAAAACTAGCGGGAGCTCCTACGAGCAGTACTTC	CASSRNPKTSGSSYEQYF